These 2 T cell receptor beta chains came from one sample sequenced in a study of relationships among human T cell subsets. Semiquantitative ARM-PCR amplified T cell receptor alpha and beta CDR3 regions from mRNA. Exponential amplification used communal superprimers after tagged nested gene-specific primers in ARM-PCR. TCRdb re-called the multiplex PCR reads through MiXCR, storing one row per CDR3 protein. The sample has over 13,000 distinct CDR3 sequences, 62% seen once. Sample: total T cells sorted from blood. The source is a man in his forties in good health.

In DNA, the CDR3 is TGTGCCAGCAGCCCCCAGGGAGTGGGCATTCAGTACTTC. This translates into CASSPQGVGIQYF. The V gene is TRBV11-2, the J gene TRBJ2-4; D may match TRBD1 or TRBD2 (5 bases each). Trimming cost V 5 bases and J 9 bases, with 14 bases left between them. This CDR3 has 13 amino acids. CDR1 and CDR2 (germline): SGHAT, FQNNGV.

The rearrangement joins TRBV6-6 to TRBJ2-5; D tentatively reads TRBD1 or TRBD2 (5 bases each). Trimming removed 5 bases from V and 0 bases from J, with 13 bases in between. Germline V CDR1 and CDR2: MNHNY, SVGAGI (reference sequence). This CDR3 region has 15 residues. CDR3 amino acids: CASSPGTAHQETQYF. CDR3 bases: TGTGCCAGCAGTCCCGGGACGGCACACCAAGAGACCCAGTACTTC.